Presented here are 17 T cell receptor beta chains from one specimen sequenced in a study of blood T cell repertoires in COVID-19. Using immunoSEQ multiplex PCR, the repertoire was profiled, and TCRdb retains in-frame clones only, with some absent. The table records 120,000 to 150,000 clones, approximately 88% of them present only once. Sequencing was done on a sample of peripheral blood. These receptors originate from a man between 60 and 70 years old with active or convalescent COVID-19.

The chain carries TRBV7-2 and TRBJ2-1; unclear D gene. Looked up from germline, CDR1 is SGHTA and CDR2 is FQGNSA. With 1 base removed from V and 5 bases from J, the gap between germline ends came to 6 bases. The CDR3 contains 13 residues. The CDR3 region is CASSLGSNNEQFF. As DNA, the CDR3 is TGTGCCAGCAGCTTAGGGTCTAACAATGAGCAGTTCTTC.

The chain couples TRBV5-1 to TRBJ1-6; TRBD1 agrees at 7 bases. The J segment lost 0 bases and the V segment lost 4 bases, leaving 7 bases of the junction unmatched. The length of the CDR3 is 17 residues. Germline V gene sequence: CDR1 SGHRS, CDR2 YFSETQ. CDR3 sequence (DNA): TGCGCCAGCAGCACCGGACAGGCGAGCTCCTATAATTCACCCCTCCACTTT. Translated, it gives CASSTGQASSYNSPLHF.

The genes are TRBV7-8 and TRBJ2-3; 7 nucleotides align to TRBD2. V lost 0 bases to trimming and J lost 0 bases; unmatched junction nucleotides: 3. This CDR3 has 16 residues. Germline V gene sequence: CDR1 SGHVS, CDR2 FQNEAQ. CDR3 in amino acids: CASSLALAWSTDTQYF. CDR3 coding DNA: TGTGCCAGCAGCTTAGCACTAGCGTGGAGCACAGATACGCAGTATTTT. The whole variable domain, filled in from reference TRBV7-8 and TRBJ2-3, reads GAGVSQSPRYKVAKRGQDVALRCDPISGHVSLFWYQQALGQGPEFLTYFQNEAQLDKSGLPSDRFFAERPEGSVSTLKIQRTQQEDSAVYLCASSLALAWSTDTQYFGPGTRLTVL.

V is TRBV5-5 and J is TRBJ2-7; 9 nucleotides align to TRBD1. The CDR3 extends over 17 amino acids. Germline V gene data show CDR1 as SGHKS and CDR2 as YYEKEE (reference sequence). The junction had 11 bases not matched to a gene; V was cut back by 4 bases and J by 0 bases. DNA of the CDR3: TGTGCCAGCAGCACCGGGAGGTGGGACAGGGACTCCTACGAGCAGTACTTC. Translation: CASSTGRWDRDSYEQYF.

The chain carries TRBV25-1 and TRBJ2-1; TRBD2 matches 10 bases. The CDR3 spans 13 residues. Per germline, CDR1 MGHDK and CDR2 SYGVNS. Trimming took 6 bases from V and 10 from J; bases not matched to a gene: 6. This chain's CDR3 is CASSGTSVAEQFF. In nucleotides, the CDR3 is TGTGCCAGCAGCGGGACTAGCGTCGCCGAGCAGTTCTTC.

The chain links TRBV15 to TRBJ1-5; the match to TRBD1 covers 10 bases. V was pared by 1 base and J by 2 bases, with 8 bases of the junction left unmatched. The length of the CDR3 is 18 residues. Germline V CDR1 and CDR2: LNHNV, YYDKDF (reference sequence). The CDR3 reads CATSRAGTGEIGNQPQHF. CDR3 nucleotide sequence: TGTGCCACCAGCAGAGCCGGGACAGGGGAAATAGGCAATCAGCCCCAGCATTTT.

This rearrangement joins TRBV6-4 to TRBJ2-1, with D tentatively TRBD1 (5 bases). Germline CDR1 MRHNA, CDR2 SNTAGT. The CDR3 extends over 14 amino acids. Trimming stripped 0 bases from V and 6 bases from J, with 9 bases between. CDR3 loop: CASSDSRRGNEQFF. For the CDR3, the DNA is TGTGCCAGCAGTGACTCGCGTAGGGGCAATGAGCAGTTCTTC.

V gene TRBV28 combines with J gene TRBJ2-7, with 12 bases matching TRBD2. Germline V gene lookup returns CDR1 MDHEN and CDR2 SYDVKM. CDR3 length: 16 amino acids. The V and J ends lost 2 bases and 4 bases, in that order; junction bases with no gene match: 6. The CDR3 loop is CASSLELAGGSYEQYF. The CDR3 DNA reads TGTGCCAGCAGTTTAGAACTAGCGGGAGGAAGTTACGAGCAGTACTTC.

The chain combines TRBV6-5 with TRBJ2-7; 7 nucleotides line up with TRBD1. The CDR3 is 13 residues long. CDR1 and CDR2 from the germline V gene are MNHEY and SVGAGI. Losses at the gene ends were 10 bases for V and 4 bases for J; bases not matched to a gene: 10. CDR3 nucleotide sequence: TGTGCCACCTACGACAGGGACCATTACGAGCAGTACTTC. Amino acids: CATYDRDHYEQYF.

The gene calls are TRBV6-5 and TRBJ1-2; D is possibly TRBD1 (6 bases). This CDR3 has 14 residues. Trimming removed 5 bases at V and 3 bases at J, with 13 bases between. Germline V CDR1 and CDR2: MNHEY, SVGAGI. The CDR3 bases are TGTGCCAGCAGTACTTCACAGGGTTACTATGGCTACACCTTC. Its translation: CASSTSQGYYGYTF.

The chain links TRBV2 to TRBJ2-2, with TRBD1 identical over 11 bases. The V segment lost 2 bases and the J segment 7 bases; nucleotides outside the gene matches: 6. The CDR3 is 16 residues long. Germline assignment: CDR1 SNHLY and CDR2 FYNNEI. The CDR3 loop reads CASSEWGQGGVGELFF. The CDR3 coding sequence is TGTGCCAGCAGTGAATGGGGACAGGGGGGTGTCGGGGAGCTGTTTTTT.

This rearrangement joins TRBV28 to TRBJ1-2; D is perhaps TRBD1 (5 bases). V was cut by 7 bases and J by 8 bases, with 17 bases left in between. Germline V gene sequence: CDR1 MDHEN, CDR2 SYDVKM. CDR3 length: 13 amino acids. The CDR3 DNA sequence: TGTGCCAGCACTCCAGACAGCTTCGAGGGCTACACCTTC. The encoded protein is CASTPDSFEGYTF.

The chain combines TRBV11-2 with TRBJ2-7; D remains unclear. The CDR3 sequence is 15 residues long. CDR1 and CDR2 (germline): SGHAT, FQNNGV. V was clipped by 3 bases and J by 2 bases, with 14 bases between them. The CDR3 DNA sequence: TGTGCCAGCAGCTTGGTGGGCCGCGAGACCTACGAGCAGTACTTC. As protein: CASSLVGRETYEQYF.

The chain carries TRBV27 and TRBJ2-3, with TRBD1 as a possible D gene (6 bases). From germline, CDR1 is MNHEY and CDR2 SMNVEV (reference sequence). V lost 7 bases and J 3 bases, leaving 23 bases between the germline ends. The CDR3 totals 17 residues. The DNA of the CDR3 is TGTGCCAGCAACAGGGTATCCCACAATCTCTTTACAGATACGCAGTATTTT. It translates to CASNRVSHNLFTDTQYF.

The rearrangement uses TRBV29-1 and TRBJ2-2; D is unclear. This CDR3 region has 13 residues. V was shortened by 3 bases and J by 2 bases, with 7 bases between the two germline ends. Germline assignment: CDR1 SQVTM and CDR2 ANQGSEA. The CDR3 coding sequence is TGCAGCGTTGACAGGCTTAACACCGGGGAGCTGTTTTTT. Protein: CSVDRLNTGELFF.

The V and J genes are TRBV18 and TRBJ2-3; 13 bases match TRBD2. V was clipped by 5 bases and J by 3 bases; unmatched bases: 11. The germline CDR1 and CDR2 sequences are KGHSH and LQKENI. This CDR3 has 18 residues. The CDR3 is CASSSLAGGGLETDTQYF. The CDR3 DNA follows: TGTGCCAGCTCATCACTAGCGGGAGGGGGCTTGGAGACAGATACGCAGTATTTT.

V is TRBV10-3 and J is TRBJ2-5; 9 bases agree with TRBD1. Germline V gene data show CDR1 as ENHRY and CDR2 as SYGVKD. This CDR3 region has 16 residues. Trimming cost V 8 bases and J 2 bases; bases outside gene matches: 12. Here the CDR3 reads CAIPVSPGQGQETQYF. Here the CDR3 DNA reads TGTGCCATCCCCGTGTCCCCCGGACAGGGGCAAGAGACCCAGTACTTC.